Listed below are T cell receptor beta chains from one sample, sequenced in a study of tumor-infiltrating T cells and Merkel cell polyomavirus. The method was immunoSEQ multiplex PCR; TCRdb's version includes in-frame clones alone and lacks a portion of them. The table lists over 20,000 clones, roughly 87% of them singletons. The sequencing input was lymph node tissue. Receptors originate from a man aged 45 to 65 with Merkel cell carcinoma. Each CDR3 is given with its conserved first and last residue. D genes are given only for firm matches. Size is omitted from some rows. Given values are once, few, many or a class for expanded clones.

CDR3 protein,CDR3 DNA,D gene,J gene,V gene,clone size
CASERTPGNNTEAFF,TGTGCCAGCGAGCGGACCCCCGGGAACAACACTGAAGCTTTCTTT,-,TRBJ1-1,TRBV27,-
CASSTPGRANEQFF,TGTGCCAGCAGTACTCCCGGCAGGGCTAATGAGCAGTTCTTC,-,TRBJ2-1,TRBV6-5,-
CAWSHSGSQTQYF,TGTGCCTGGAGTCATAGCGGGAGTCAGACCCAGTACTTC,TRBD2,TRBJ2-5,TRBV30,once
CASSSSLRTEAFF,TGTGCCAGCAGCTCATCACTTCGGACTGAAGCTTTCTTT,-,TRBJ1-1,TRBV7-8,-
CAWSVGGSSNQPQHF,TGTGCCTGGAGTGTAGGAGGTAGTAGCAATCAGCCCCAGCATTTT,-,TRBJ1-5,TRBV30,-
CASRGGTDEQYF,TGTGCCAGCAGAGGCGGGACAGACGAGCAGTACTTC,-,TRBJ2-7,TRBV11-3,-
CASSLEGGISGRSSYEQYF,TGCGCCAGCAGCTTGGAAGGGGGCATTAGCGGGAGGAGCTCCTACGAGCAGTACTTC,TRBD2,TRBJ2-7,TRBV5-1,-
CASSPLGLARPYNEQFF,TGTGCCAGCAGTCCCTTGGGACTAGCGAGGCCCTACAATGAGCAGTTCTTC,TRBD2,TRBJ2-1,TRBV28,-
CASSSPGRGEETQYF,TGTGCCAGCAGTTCCCCCGGACGGGGGGAAGAGACCCAGTACTTC,TRBD2,TRBJ2-5,TRBV27,-
CAQRPTGDTEAFF,TGTGCCCAGCGTCCGACAGGAGACACTGAAGCTTTCTTT,-,TRBJ1-1,TRBV6-6,-
CASSVNRVTEAFF,TGTGCCAGTAGTGTAAACAGGGTAACTGAAGCTTTCTTT,-,TRBJ1-1,TRBV19,-
CAGGLFVGETQYF,TGTGCCGGTGGACTGTTTGTGGGAGAGACCCAGTACTTC,-,TRBJ2-5,TRBV6-1,-
CASSPADRNEKLFF,TGTGCCAGCAGCCCCGCGGACAGAAATGAAAAACTGTTTTTT,-,TRBJ1-4,TRBV5-6,-